The 29 T cell receptor beta chains reported below all come from one sample, sequenced in a study of beta chain features in type 1 diabetes. Study-wide results and limits: Significant though moderate, a shortening of TCRB CDR3s appeared in all four CD4+ subsets of Type 1 diabetes patients.

Reverse transcription of all isolated RNA meant that expressed TCRB transcripts were sequenced. Using immunoSEQ multiplex PCR, the repertoire was profiled, and TCRdb retains in-frame clones only, with some absent. The sample includes almost 350,000 clones, approximately 9.7% of them seen just once. Their target antigens are unknown. The sequencing sample was made of central memory CD4+ T cells from blood. The source is a man aged 30-40 years with type 1 diabetes.

The V call is TRBV7-2, the J call TRBJ2-7; no definite D call. Trimming removed 1 base from V and 3 bases from J, with 10 bases in between. Germline loops: CDR1 SGHTA, CDR2 FQGNSA. The CDR3 is made up of 14 amino acids. The CDR3 sequence is CASSLGFSNYEQYF. The CDR3 DNA reads TGTGCCAGCAGCTTAGGTTTTAGCAACTACGAGCAGTACTTC.

This clone was observed a handful of times. The rearrangement joins TRBV15 to TRBJ1-5; 9 bases are a match to TRBD1. V gave up 0 bases and J gave up 0 bases; unmatched junction bases: 6. This CDR3 spans 18 amino acids. Germline CDR1 is LNHNV and CDR2 is YYDKDF (reference sequence). CDR3 amino acids: CATSRDTGTGSSNQPQHF. The CDR3, as DNA: TGTGCCACCAGCAGAGATACCGGGACAGGGAGTAGCAATCAGCCCCAGCATTTT.

A few counts support this clone. This sequence joins TRBV7-7 and TRBJ2-1, with a weak D call TRBD2 (7 bases). There are 16 residues in the CDR3. Trimming took 5 bases from V and 7 from J, leaving 21 bases between them. The germline V gene has CDR1 SSHAT and CDR2 FNYEAQ (reference sequence). CDR3 sequence reads: CASSPLYGGPGNEQFF. The CDR3 DNA reads TGTGCCAGCAGCCCGTTGTACGGGGGGCCAGGGAATGAGCAGTTCTTC.

This clone was observed a handful of times. The chain recombines TRBV9 with TRBJ2-7; D is tentatively TRBD1 or TRBD2 (5 bases each). The ends were cut back, 0 bases at V and 2 bases at J, with 9 bases in the middle. CDR3 length equals 14 residues. CDR1 is SGDLS and CDR2 is YYNGEE in the germline V gene. In nucleotides, the CDR3 is TGTGCCAGCAGCGTAGGCAGGGAGACCTACGAGCAGTACTTC. Its translation: CASSVGRETYEQYF.

Many counts were recorded for this clone. The rearrangement links TRBV2 to TRBJ2-6; 10 nucleotides match TRBD2. V lost 4 bases, J lost 0 bases, and 0 bases stayed unmatched. Germline V gene data show CDR1 as SNHLY and CDR2 as FYNNEI. This CDR3 has 16 residues. CDR3 region: CASSASGGSGANVLTF. Here the CDR3 DNA reads TGTGCCAGCAGTGCTAGCGGGGGCTCTGGGGCCAACGTCCTGACTTTC.

Of note for this clone: This sample includes further DNA sequences coding for the same CDR3. The CDR3 region is CASSPDTNYGYTF. The CDR3 bases are TGTGCCAGCTCACCGGACACAAACTATGGCTACACCTTC. V gene TRBV18 combines with J gene TRBJ1-2; D is perhaps TRBD1 (5 bases). The CDR3 runs to 13 residues. The V end lost 3 bases, the J end lost 2 bases, and 7 bases lay between the germline ends. Germline assignment: CDR1 KGHSH and CDR2 LQKENI.

This clone was seen only a few times. The genes are TRBV28 and TRBJ2-5; possibly TRBD2 for D (5 bases). The germline CDR1 and CDR2 sequences are MDHEN and SYDVKM. This CDR3 contains 13 residues. Trimming left V 5 bases short and J 7 bases short, with 14 bases between. DNA for the CDR3: TGTGCCAGCAGTCGGGGTAACGAAGTGACCCAGTACTTC. Its protein is CASSRGNEVTQYF.

The V call is TRBV7-9, the J call TRBJ2-1; 10 nucleotides align to TRBD2. The CDR3 consists of 15 residues. The V segment lost 2 bases and the J segment 8 bases; nucleotides outside the gene matches: 6. Germline V gene sequence: CDR1 SEHNR, CDR2 FQNEAQ (reference sequence). The CDR3 reads CASSLIRTSGDEQFF. The CDR3 DNA reads TGTGCCAGCAGCTTAATTAGGACTAGCGGCGATGAGCAGTTCTTC.

The genes are TRBV7-9 and TRBJ2-3, with 8 positions matching TRBD2. Germline CDR1 SEHNR, CDR2 FQNEAQ (reference sequence). V shed 4 bases, J shed 2 bases, and the junction held 5 bases outside the gene matches. The CDR3 consists of 15 residues. The CDR3 reads CASSSIAGYTDTQYF. For the CDR3, the DNA is TGTGCCAGCAGCTCCATAGCGGGGTACACAGATACGCAGTATTTT.

The chain joins TRBV7-2 to TRBJ2-1; TRBD2 agrees at 11 bases. The germline V gene encodes CDR1 SGHTA and CDR2 FQGNSA. The CDR3 consists of 16 residues. The V segment lost 5 bases and the J segment 2 bases; nucleotides outside the gene matches: 5. The CDR3 sequence: CASSTHSGGAYNEQFF. The CDR3 DNA follows: TGTGCCAGCAGCACCCATAGCGGGGGGGCCTACAATGAGCAGTTCTTC.

The chain joins TRBV7-2 to TRBJ2-3, with 10 positions matching TRBD2. The ends lost 3 bases at V and 2 bases at J; junction bases unmatched: 11. The CDR3 is 18 amino acids. Looked up from germline, CDR1 is SGHTA and CDR2 is FQGNSA. CDR3 amino acids: CASSFPRLAGATTDTQYF. DNA of the CDR3: TGTGCCAGCAGCTTCCCCCGGCTAGCGGGGGCCACCACAGATACGCAGTATTTT. Together with reference TRBV7-2 and TRBJ2-3, the CDR3 gives the full variable domain: GAGVSQSPSNKVTEKGKDVELRCDPISGHTALYWYRQSLGQGLEFLIYFQGNSAPDKSGLPSDRFSAERTGGSVSTLTIQRTQQEDSAVYLCASSFPRLAGATTDTQYFGPGTRLTVL.

The chain joins TRBV5-4 to TRBJ2-7, with 10 positions matching TRBD1. The CDR3 sequence is 16 residues long. CDR1 and CDR2 from the germline V gene are SGHNT and YYREEE (reference sequence). V dropped 3 bases and J dropped 0; count of bases not matched to a gene: 6. CDR3 sequence: CASSYGTGVGSYEQYF. CDR3 in DNA: TGTGCCAGCAGCTATGGGACAGGGGTAGGCTCCTACGAGCAGTACTTC.

This clone was detected a few times. This rearrangement joins TRBV7-2 to TRBJ2-2; a possible D gene is TRBD1 (6 bases). The CDR3 consists of 16 residues. V was pared by 1 base and J by 1 base, with 10 bases between. Germline lookup yields CDR1 SGHTA and CDR2 FQGNSA. The CDR3 coding sequence is TGTGCCAGCAGCTTAGGACAGGTGCTGAACACCGGGGAGCTGTTTTTT. Its translation: CASSLGQVLNTGELFF.

This sequence joins TRBV7-2 and TRBJ2-7, with D uncertain. This CDR3 contains 13 residues. Trimming removed 6 bases from V and 5 bases from J, with 14 bases in between. Per germline, CDR1 SGHTA and CDR2 FQGNSA. CDR3 nucleotides: TGTGCCAGCAGACCGGACGGGTTGGACGAGCAGTACTTC. It yields the protein CASRPDGLDEQYF.

The genes are TRBV6-5 and TRBJ2-5; 8 nucleotides align to TRBD1. The germline V gene has CDR1 MNHEY and CDR2 SVGAGI. The CDR3 loop spans 15 amino acids. V dropped 5 bases and J dropped 4; count of bases not matched to a gene: 9. The CDR3 protein is CASSPLDRGLETQYF. For the CDR3, the DNA is TGTGCCAGCAGTCCTCTCGACAGGGGTTTAGAGACCCAGTACTTC.

The table lists this clone with many counts. J is TRBJ2-5 and V is TRBV2, with a possible D match to TRBD1 (5 bases). Germline V CDR1 and CDR2: SNHLY, FYNNEI. The CDR3 is 12 amino acids. V shed 8 bases and J shed 2 bases, with 9 bases lying between them. CDR3 in DNA: TGTGCCAGCGGGGCGCGTCAAGAGACCCAGTACTTC. As protein: CASGARQETQYF.

There are a few counts of this clone. The chain joins TRBV7-2 to TRBJ2-1, with TRBD2 matching 11 bases. Germline V lookup: CDR1 SGHTA, CDR2 FQGNSA. This CDR3 comprises 14 residues. V shed 5 bases, J shed 8 bases, and the junction held 5 bases outside the gene matches. The CDR3 nucleotides read TGTGCCAGCAGCCCCCAGGGACTAGCGGATGAGCAGTTCTTC. Translating gives CASSPQGLADEQFF.

This clone was seen only a few times. This chain uses TRBV7-2 with TRBJ2-6; D is unresolved. Germline V CDR1 and CDR2: SGHTA, FQGNSA. The germline V and J ends were trimmed by 5 bases and 3 bases, with 8 bases remaining between them. The CDR3 sequence is 14 residues long. CDR3 sequence: CASSRSYGANVLTF. The CDR3 DNA is TGTGCCAGCAGCAGGTCGTATGGGGCCAACGTCCTGACTTTC.

This clone was seen only a few times. This sequence may be a read error, since a much larger clone differs from it by one base. Other DNA sequences in the sample encode the same CDR3. The rearrangement uses TRBV7-2 and TRBJ1-2; no reliable D call. The CDR3 consists of 12 residues. The V gene's germline CDR1 is SGHTA and CDR2 FQGNSA. V was cut by 1 base and J by 5 bases, with 5 bases left in between. The CDR3 reads CASSLDRYGYTF. The CDR3 DNA reads as TGTGCCAGCAGCTTAGACAGATATGGCTACACCTTC.

This clone was seen more than once but under ten times. The chain's CDR3 is CASSSLRGAYEQYF. As DNA, the CDR3 is TGTGCCAGCAGCTCGCTTCGGGGGGCCTACGAGCAGTACTTC. The V and J genes are TRBV11-2 and TRBJ2-7, with 7 bases aligning to TRBD2. Germline CDR1 reads SGHAT; CDR2 reads FQNNGV. V lost 4 bases to trimming and J lost 2 bases; unmatched junction nucleotides: 5. The CDR3 loop spans 14 amino acids.

This clone was counted between two and nine times. The rearrangement joins TRBV18 to TRBJ1-1, with 7 bases that match TRBD1. The germline gives CDR1 KGHSH, CDR2 LQKENI. V was pared by 4 bases and J by 0 bases, with 5 bases of the junction left unmatched. The CDR3 totals 15 residues. CDR3 loop: CASSQGQILNTEAFF. DNA of the CDR3: TGTGCCAGCTCACAGGGACAGATACTGAACACTGAAGCTTTCTTT. Full variable domain (outside the CDR3, taken from reference TRBV18 and TRBJ1-1): NAGVMQNPRHLVRRRGQEARLRCSPMKGHSHVYWYRQLPEEGLKFMVYLQKENIIDESGMPKERFSAEFPKEGPSILRIQQVVRGDSAAYFCASSQGQILNTEAFFGQGTRLTVV.

The CDR3 reads CASSLGFGKLNIQYF. The CDR3 DNA sequence: TGCGCCAGCAGCTTGGGTTTCGGGAAATTAAACATTCAGTACTTC. The chain carries TRBV5-1 and TRBJ2-4, with D possibly being TRBD2 (5 bases). In germline, CDR1 is SGHRS, CDR2 YFSETQ. This CDR3 has 15 amino acids. V shed 0 bases and J shed 6 bases, with 13 bases lying between them. Supplemented by reference TRBV5-1 and TRBJ2-4, the full variable domain reads KAGVTQTPRYLIKTRGQQVTLSCSPISGHRSVSWYQQTPGQGLQFLFEYFSETQRNKGNFPGRFSGRQFSNSRSEMNVSTLELGDSALYLCASSLGFGKLNIQYFGAGTRLSVL.

J is TRBJ2-3 and V is TRBV28; tentatively, D is TRBD2 (6 bases). The V gene's germline CDR1 is MDHEN and CDR2 SYDVKM. The CDR3 extends over 12 amino acids. The V end lost 2 bases, the J end lost 11 bases, and 11 bases lay between the germline ends. As DNA, the CDR3 is TGTGCCAGCAGTTTAGCGGGGAGAGGGCAGTATTTT. It specifies CASSLAGRGQYF.

A note on this clone: A read error may account for a junction end that differs from germline. This sequence joins TRBV7-7 and TRBJ2-3; tentative D call: TRBD2 (7 bases). The germline gives CDR1 SSHAT, CDR2 FNYEAQ (reference sequence). This CDR3 comprises 17 residues. DNA for the CDR3: TGTGCTAGCAGCCCAAGATCTGGGGGGGCCACCACAGATACGCAGTATTTT. It codes for CASSPRSGGATTDTQYF.

This clone was seen ten or more times. This chain links TRBV4-1 with TRBJ1-4; unclear D gene. Trimming stripped 0 bases from V and 7 bases from J, with 12 bases between. The CDR3 consists of 15 residues. Looked up from germline, CDR1 is MGHRA and CDR2 is YSYEKL. The CDR3, as DNA: TGCGCCAGCAGCCAAGACGGGGTTGAGAGTGAAAAACTGTTTTTT. It codes for CASSQDGVESEKLFF.

This clone was seen a handful of times. V and J are TRBV2 and TRBJ2-1; D uncertain. The ends were cut back, 4 bases at V and 3 bases at J, with 7 bases in the middle. From germline, CDR1 is SNHLY and CDR2 FYNNEI. The CDR3 contains 13 residues. The CDR3 region is CASSVRVYNEQFF. The DNA for the CDR3 is TGTGCCAGCAGTGTCCGGGTCTACAATGAGCAGTTCTTC.

This clone was observed a handful of times. The chain combines TRBV10-3 with TRBJ2-3, with TRBD2 matching over 11 bases. The germline V gene encodes CDR1 ENHRY and CDR2 SYGVKD. This CDR3 comprises 16 residues. With V trimmed by 5 bases and J by 0 bases, 4 bases remained unmatched. The CDR3 coding sequence is TGTGCCATCAGTAGTCTAGCGGGGGGCAGCACAGATACGCAGTATTTT. It is translated as CAISSLAGGSTDTQYF.

This clone has a handful of counts. CDR3 sequence: CASSWIRPGQGYTEAFF. The CDR3 nucleotides are TGTGCCAGCAGCTGGATACGACCGGGACAGGGATATACTGAAGCTTTCTTT. The chain couples TRBV5-4 to TRBJ1-1; 9 bases map to TRBD1. The germline gives CDR1 SGHNT, CDR2 YYREEE (reference sequence). The junction had 14 bases not matched to a gene; V was cut back by 3 bases and J by 5 bases. This CDR3 comprises 17 residues.

The rearrangement joins TRBV5-1 to TRBJ2-3; D is unresolved. Trimming took off 4 bases at V and 4 bases at J, with 22 bases between the two ends. The germline gives CDR1 SGHRS, CDR2 YFSETQ. The CDR3 length is 17 residues. In DNA, the CDR3 is TGCGCCAGCAGCCCGAGCCCCTCGAATCAAAGAGCAGATACGCAGTATTTT. Protein: CASSPSPSNQRADTQYF.